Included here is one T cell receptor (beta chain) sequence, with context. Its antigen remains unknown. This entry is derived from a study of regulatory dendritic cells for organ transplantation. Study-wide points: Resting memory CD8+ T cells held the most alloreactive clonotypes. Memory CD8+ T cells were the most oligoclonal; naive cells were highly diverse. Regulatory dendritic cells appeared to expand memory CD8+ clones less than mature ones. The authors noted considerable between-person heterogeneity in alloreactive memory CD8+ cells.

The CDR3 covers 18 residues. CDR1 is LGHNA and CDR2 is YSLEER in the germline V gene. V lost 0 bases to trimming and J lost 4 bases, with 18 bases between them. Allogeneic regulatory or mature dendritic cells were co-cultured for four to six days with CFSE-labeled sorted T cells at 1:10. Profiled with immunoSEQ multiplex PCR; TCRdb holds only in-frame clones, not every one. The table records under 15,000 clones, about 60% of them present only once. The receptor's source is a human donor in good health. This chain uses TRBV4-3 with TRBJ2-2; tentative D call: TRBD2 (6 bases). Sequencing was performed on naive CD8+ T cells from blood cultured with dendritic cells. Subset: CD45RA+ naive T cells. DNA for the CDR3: TGCGCCAGCAGCCAAGAGTGGAGCGGGTTCCAGGGCACCGGGGAGCTGTTTTTT. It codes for CASSQEWSGFQGTGELFF.